The T cell receptor beta chain under discussion was sequenced for a study of T cell responses to AZD1222 COVID-19 vaccine. V shed 0 bases and J shed 5 bases, with 11 bases lying between them. The CDR3 is 14 residues long. Germline V CDR1 and CDR2: MNHEY, SMNVEV (reference sequence). Overall study results and limits: CD4 TCRs linked to vaccination spanned spike, dominating at 160-218 and 743-854. Donors were chiefly white British, with a greater number of females, and clonal diversity was perhaps underestimated. Every sample of the repertoires postdated the peak T cell response.

With respect to this clone: Antigen: not known.

The assay was immunoSEQ multiplex PCR, and TCRdb's table has in-frame clones only and misses some. Here the sample spans 150,000 or so clones, 92% being singletons. This clonotype was obtained from an adult in good health. Sequencing used peripheral blood, obtained on day 0 of AZD1222 vaccination. This chain connects TRBV27 to TRBJ2-7, with D possibly called TRBD1 or TRBD2 (6 bases each). Written as DNA, the CDR3 is TGTGCCAGCAGTTTATCCGGGGGCGCCCACGAGCAGTACTTC. Its protein is CASSLSGGAHEQYF.